Each of the 15 T cell receptor beta chains below was sequenced from the same sample in a study of T-cell memory formation after mild COVID-19. TCRdb independently ran MiXCR on the 5' RACE reads; one entry per CDR3 protein. The sample records about 120,000 distinct CDR3 sequences, about 16% being singletons. Sequenced sample: PBMCs or a T cell subset sorted from them (not recorded which). The source of these receptors is an adult woman who had mild COVID-19 (a few samples of this study predate the infection). Cell type and time point are not known.

The chain joins TRBV20-1 to TRBJ2-4; TRBD1 matches 10 bases. V was pared by 6 bases and J by 3 bases, with 11 bases of the junction left unmatched. Germline CDR1 is DFQATT and CDR2 is SNEGSKA (reference sequence). The CDR3 is 16 amino acids. CDR3: CSAHLDRGLSKNIQYF. Here the CDR3 DNA reads TGCAGTGCGCATCTTGACAGGGGGCTTAGCAAAAACATTCAGTACTTC.

The chain couples TRBV4-2 to TRBJ2-5; D is ambiguous. Trimming cost V 0 bases and J 1 base, with 6 bases left between them. Germline V gene data show CDR1 as LGHNA and CDR2 as YNFKEQ. CDR3 length: 14 amino acids. The DNA for the CDR3 is TGTGCCAGCAGCCAAGATACAGCCCAAGAGACCCAGTACTTC. Translating it yields CASSQDTAQETQYF.

The chain couples TRBV24-1 to TRBJ2-3, with 16 nucleotides matching TRBD2. The CDR3 covers 21 residues. CDR1 and CDR2 (germline): KGHDR, SFDVKD. Trimming cost V 5 bases and J 3 bases; bases outside gene matches: 16. The CDR3 reads CATSGPAGTSGRALLTDTQYF. CDR3 nucleotide sequence: TGTGCCACCAGTGGCCCCGCTGGGACTAGCGGGAGGGCCCTTCTGACAGATACGCAGTATTTT.

The chain employs TRBV3-1 and TRBJ1-2; D not certain. Trimming left V 1 base short and J 3 bases short, with 12 bases between. CDR1 and CDR2 from the germline V gene are LGHDT and YNNKEL (reference sequence). The CDR3 length is 15 residues. The CDR3 nucleotides are TGTGCCAGCAGCCAAGGATCCGGTGCCTACTATGGCTACACCTTC. Its translation is CASSQGSGAYYGYTF.

The chain is built from TRBV12-3 or TRBV12-4 and TRBJ2-2, with D hard to call. The CDR3 runs 11 residues. V lost 3 bases and J 9 bases, leaving 5 bases between the germline ends. Here the CDR3 DNA reads TGTGCCAGCAGTTTCGGTCGGGAGCTGTTTTTT. Its protein product is CASSFGRELFF.

This clonotype turned up a few times. J is TRBJ2-7 and V is TRBV12-3 or TRBV12-4; D remains ambiguous. This CDR3 has 12 residues. The ends were cut back, 6 bases at V and 5 bases at J, with 11 bases in the middle. The CDR3 reads CASSSSKHEQYF. CDR3 bases: TGTGCCAGCAGCTCGTCGAAACACGAGCAGTACTTC.

This rearrangement joins TRBV4-2 to TRBJ2-7; maybe TRBD1 (6 bases). From germline, CDR1 is LGHNA and CDR2 YNFKEQ. The germline V and J ends were trimmed by 0 bases and 4 bases, with 10 bases remaining between them. CDR3 length: 14 residues. Here the CDR3 DNA reads TGTGCCAGCAGCCAAGATTACCAGGGGTACGAGCAGTACTTC. Translated, it gives CASSQDYQGYEQYF.

In this sample, this clonotype turned up a few times. The CDR3 is CASSPMLGATQYF. CDR3 coding DNA: TGCGCCAGCAGCCCTATGCTCGGTGCTACGCAGTATTTT. The gene calls are TRBV4-1 and TRBJ2-3; D is undetermined. V lost 4 bases to trimming and J lost 8 bases, with 13 bases between them. Germline CDR1 and CDR2: MGHRA and YSYEKL. This CDR3 has 13 amino acids.

This clonotype turned up a few times. V gene TRBV12-3 or TRBV12-4 combines with J gene TRBJ2-7; D not resolved. V dropped 3 bases and J dropped 6 bases, with 9 bases sitting between them. CDR3 length: 12 amino acids. The CDR3 protein is CASSFSGVEQYF. The CDR3 region has the DNA TGTGCCAGCAGTTTCTCTGGGGTCGAGCAGTACTTC.

This rearrangement joins TRBV5-1 to TRBJ1-2; TRBD1 agrees at 7 bases. This CDR3 comprises 14 residues. Trimming took 1 base from V and 5 from J; bases not matched to a gene: 5. CDR1 is SGHRS and CDR2 is YFSETQ in the germline V gene. CDR3 residues: CASSLSGGWYGYTF. As DNA, the CDR3 is TGCGCCAGCAGCTTGTCAGGGGGTTGGTATGGCTACACCTTC.

The V and J genes are TRBV7-6 and TRBJ2-1, with 8 nucleotides matching TRBD2. This CDR3 contains 16 residues. In germline, CDR1 is SGHVS, CDR2 FNYEAQ. Unmatched junction bases numbered 7, after V lost 3 bases and J lost 3 bases. The CDR3 here is CASSFYREGDYNEQFF. DNA for the CDR3: TGTGCCAGCAGCTTCTATCGGGAGGGGGACTACAATGAGCAGTTCTTC.

This clonotype turned up a few times. The rearrangement uses TRBV29-1 and TRBJ2-2; no reliable D call. Germline V gene data show CDR1 as SQVTM and CDR2 as ANQGSEA. CDR3 length: 12 residues. The V and J ends lost 7 bases and 1 base respectively, with 7 bases between them. The CDR3 region is CSGRGNTGELFF. DNA of the CDR3: TGCAGCGGCCGCGGGAACACCGGGGAGCTGTTTTTT.

The chain couples TRBV24-1 to TRBJ2-1; no clear D. The V gene lost 3 bases and the J gene lost 5 bases, with 10 bases spanning the gap. Germline CDR1 reads KGHDR; CDR2 reads SFDVKD. This CDR3 has 14 residues. CDR3 nucleotide sequence: TGTGCCACCAGTGATGATCAGATTAACAATGAGCAGTTCTTC. Its translation: CATSDDQINNEQFF.

Only a few counts were recorded for this clonotype. The gene calls are TRBV4-3 and TRBJ2-7; D gene uncertain. V was shortened by 1 base and J by 1 base, with 8 bases between the two germline ends. The CDR3 has 14 residues. CDR1 LGHNA and CDR2 YSLEER come from the germline V gene. The DNA for the CDR3 is TGCGCCAGCAGCCAAGGTCTTACTTCCTACGAGCAGTACTTC. Its translation: CASSQGLTSYEQYF.

The chain recombines TRBV4-3 with TRBJ1-6, with D possibly being TRBD1 (5 bases). The V end lost 0 bases, the J end lost 8 bases, and 11 bases lay between the germline ends. The CDR3 sequence is 15 residues long. From germline, CDR1 is LGHNA and CDR2 YSLEER. CDR3 DNA sequence: TGCGCCAGCAGCCAAGACTGGGGACGGGATTCACCCCTCCACTTT. This gives the protein CASSQDWGRDSPLHF.